This TCR beta chain was sequenced in a study of naive and memory T cell subsets. An equimolar mix of two oligonucleotides served as the beta constant-region primer for TRBC1 and TRBC2. Four rounds of PCR amplified the ligated cDNA using nested alpha and beta constant-region primers plus SP2. The cDNA 3' end received a ligated single-stranded oligonucleotide carrying the SP2 primer and a 12-nucleotide UMI. One entry per CDR3 protein results from TCRdb running MiXCR on the UMI-ligation and nested PCR reads. The repertoire holds more than 100,000 distinct CDR3 sequences, with roughly 36% as singletons. Between the trimmed V and J ends, which lost 4 bases and 4 bases, there was a span of 16 bases. Germline V gene data show CDR1 as SGHKS and CDR2 as YYEKEE (reference sequence). The CDR3 totals 15 residues. As to this clonotype: As yet, its antigen is unknown.

Overall study results and limits: In naive cells, over 85% of TCR sequences were seen only once.

The chain combines TRBV5-5 with TRBJ2-3, with D perhaps assigned TRBD1 or TRBD2 (5 bases each). Material for sequencing was central memory CD4+ T cells from blood. The sequence was collected from a human donor in good health. The CDR3 here is CASSNRGVSPDTQYF. DNA for the CDR3: TGTGCCAGCAGCAACCGAGGGGTTTCCCCAGATACGCAGTATTTT. The whole variable domain, remainder taken from reference TRBV5-5 and TRBJ2-3, is DAGVTQSPTHLIKTRGQQVTLRCSPISGHKSVSWYQQVLGQGPQFIFQYYEKEERGRGNFPDRFSARQFPNYSSELNVNALLLGDSALYLCASSNRGVSPDTQYFGPGTRLTVL.